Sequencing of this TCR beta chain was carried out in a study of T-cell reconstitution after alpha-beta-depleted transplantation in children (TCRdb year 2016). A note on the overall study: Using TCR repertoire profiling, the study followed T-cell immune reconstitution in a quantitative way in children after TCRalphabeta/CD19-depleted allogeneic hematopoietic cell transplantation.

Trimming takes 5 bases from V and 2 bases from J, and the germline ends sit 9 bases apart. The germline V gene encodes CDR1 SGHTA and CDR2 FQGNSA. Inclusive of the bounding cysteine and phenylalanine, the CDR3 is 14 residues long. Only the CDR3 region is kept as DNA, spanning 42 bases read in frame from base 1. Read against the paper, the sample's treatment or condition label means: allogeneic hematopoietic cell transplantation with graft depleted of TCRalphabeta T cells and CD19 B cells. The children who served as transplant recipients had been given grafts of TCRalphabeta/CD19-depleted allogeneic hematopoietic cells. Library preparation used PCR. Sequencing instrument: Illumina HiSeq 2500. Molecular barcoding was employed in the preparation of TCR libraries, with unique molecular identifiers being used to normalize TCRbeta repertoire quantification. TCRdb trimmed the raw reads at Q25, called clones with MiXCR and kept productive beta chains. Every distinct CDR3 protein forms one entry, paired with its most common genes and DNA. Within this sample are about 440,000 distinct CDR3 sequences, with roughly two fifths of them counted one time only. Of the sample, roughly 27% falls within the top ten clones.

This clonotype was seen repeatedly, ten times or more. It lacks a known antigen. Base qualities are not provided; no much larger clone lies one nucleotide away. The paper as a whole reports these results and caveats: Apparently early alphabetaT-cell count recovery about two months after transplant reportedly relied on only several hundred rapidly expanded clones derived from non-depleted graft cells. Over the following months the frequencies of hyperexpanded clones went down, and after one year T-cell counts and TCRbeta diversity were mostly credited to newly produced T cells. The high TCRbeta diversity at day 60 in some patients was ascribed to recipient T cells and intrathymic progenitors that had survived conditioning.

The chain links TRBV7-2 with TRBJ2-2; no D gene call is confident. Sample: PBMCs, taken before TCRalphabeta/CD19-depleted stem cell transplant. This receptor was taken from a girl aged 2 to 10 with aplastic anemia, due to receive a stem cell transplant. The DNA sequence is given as TGTGCCAGCAGCAGTGGTCTAAACACCGGGGAGCTGTTTTTT. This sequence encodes CASSSGLNTGELFF.